This T cell receptor (beta chain) originates from a study of blood T cell repertoires in COVID-19. Looking at the study overall: Sites across the United States, Italy and Spain contributed samples from acute and convalescent COVID-19.

Trimming cost V 5 bases and J 0 bases, with 10 bases left between them. CDR3 length equals 14 residues. Germline V gene lookup returns CDR1 SEHNR and CDR2 FQNEAQ (reference sequence). The method was immunoSEQ multiplex PCR; TCRdb's version includes in-frame clones alone and lacks a portion of them. This sample has a few hundred thousand clones, with over 75% found just once. The chain uses TRBV7-9 and TRBJ1-2, with D possibly matching TRBD1 (5 bases). The source of this sequence is a man aged 30-40 years who had recovered from COVID-19. The sample consisted of peripheral blood. CDR3 residues: CASSRDSTNYGYTF. In nucleotides, the CDR3 is TGTGCCAGCAGCCGAGACAGTACTAACTATGGCTACACCTTC.